One sample yielded the 19 T cell receptor beta chains listed below, sequenced in a study of CD8 T cells in Susac syndrome. Roughly 0.5 to 1 ug RNA was reverse transcribed with random hexamers. A single record per CDR3 protein comes from TCRdb applying MiXCR to the immunoSEQ multiplex PCR reads. In the table there are fewer than 60,000 distinct CDR3 sequences, around 93% of which are singletons. What was sequenced was CD8+ T cells from PBMCs. These receptors were taken from a human donor with Susac syndrome.

CDR3 sequence: CAWSVTLNTEAFF. The DNA for the CDR3 is TGTGCCTGGAGTGTGACACTGAACACTGAAGCTTTCTTT. The chain couples TRBV30 to TRBJ1-1; D call uncertain. The germline V gene encodes CDR1 GTSNPN and CDR2 SVGIG (reference sequence). The CDR3 consists of 13 residues. Trimming removed 0 bases at V and 0 bases at J, with 5 bases between.

This rearrangement joins TRBV5-6 to TRBJ2-3; D remains unclear. V lost 4 bases and J lost 2, with 11 bases in between. Germline CDR1 SGHDT, CDR2 YYEEEE. The CDR3 runs to 14 residues. The CDR3 is CASSPLEATDTQYF. In nucleotides, the CDR3 is TGTGCCAGCAGCCCCCTTGAGGCCACAGATACGCAGTATTTT.

The chain is built from TRBV6-2 or TRBV6-3 and TRBJ2-7; no reliable D call. This CDR3 has 11 residues. Germline V lookup: CDR1 MNHEY, CDR2 SVGEGT. V was trimmed by 7 bases and J by 9 bases, leaving 13 bases between them. CDR3 nucleotide sequence: TGTGCCAGCATTCGGGCAGGCGTGCAGTACTTC. This gives the protein CASIRAGVQYF.

The chain recombines TRBV29-1 with TRBJ2-7; tentatively, D is TRBD1 (5 bases). CDR3 length equals 13 residues. Germline V CDR1 and CDR2: SQVTM, ANQGSEA. Trimming shortened V by 3 bases and J by 2 bases, and 11 bases separated the two germline ends. Here the CDR3 reads CSVEGRDAYEQYF. CDR3 sequence (DNA): TGCAGCGTTGAGGGCAGGGATGCCTACGAGCAGTACTTC.

The chain combines TRBV12-3 or TRBV12-4 with TRBJ2-3, with 11 bases aligning to TRBD2. V lost 6 bases, J lost 0 bases, and 8 bases stayed unmatched. The CDR3 spans 17 residues. The CDR3 is CASRGVSGGVSTDTQYF. CDR3 nucleotide sequence: TGTGCCAGCAGGGGGGTTAGCGGGGGGGTAAGCACAGATACGCAGTATTTT.

This rearrangement joins TRBV6-6 to TRBJ2-2; a possible D gene is TRBD1 (5 bases). The V gene lost 5 bases and the J gene lost 5 bases, with 15 bases spanning the gap. The CDR3 loop spans 15 amino acids. Germline loops: CDR1 MNHNY, CDR2 SVGAGI (reference sequence). CDR3 coding DNA: TGTGCCAGCAGTACGGGCCAGGGTAGAACCGGGGAGCTGTTTTTT. Translating gives CASSTGQGRTGELFF.

This chain uses TRBV27 with TRBJ2-5, with D tentatively TRBD1 (6 bases). Looked up from germline, CDR1 is MNHEY and CDR2 is SMNVEV (reference sequence). The CDR3 consists of 14 residues. Trimming cost V 0 bases and J 4 bases, with 9 bases left between them. CDR3 sequence (DNA): TGTGCCAGCAGTTTATCGGGACAATCAGAGACCCAGTACTTC. Translating it yields CASSLSGQSETQYF.

CDR3 nucleotide sequence: TGTGCCAGCAGCTGGGGCAGGGGTCCAGATGGCTACACCTTC. It codes for CASSWGRGPDGYTF. V is TRBV7-2 and J is TRBJ1-2; tentatively, D is TRBD1 (6 bases). With 4 bases removed from V and 6 bases from J, the gap between germline ends came to 15 bases. This CDR3 is 14 amino acids long. The V gene's germline CDR1 is SGHTA and CDR2 FQGNSA. The variable domain in full, completed from reference TRBV7-2 and TRBJ1-2, reads GAGVSQSPSNKVTEKGKDVELRCDPISGHTALYWYRQSLGQGLEFLIYFQGNSAPDKSGLPSDRFSAERTGGSVSTLTIQRTQQEDSAVYLCASSWGRGPDGYTFGSGTRLTVV.

The table lists this clonotype with a count of one. The chain recombines TRBV12-3 or TRBV12-4 with TRBJ2-7; TRBD1 might be the D (5 bases). The CDR3 has 13 residues. Trimming removed 4 bases from V and 3 bases from J, with 10 bases in between. CDR3 in DNA: TGTGCCAGCAGTTGGGGCAGGGTCTACGAGCAGTACTTC. Translating gives CASSWGRVYEQYF.

In nucleotides, the CDR3 is TGCAGCGTTGTTCTCGAGGGCTACACCTTC. The encoded protein is CSVVLEGYTF. The chain uses TRBV29-1 and TRBJ1-2; no definite D call. V gave up 4 bases and J gave up 8 bases, with 8 bases separating them. Germline V lookup: CDR1 SQVTM, CDR2 ANQGSEA. This CDR3 contains 10 residues.

This CDR3 is CASSTGQGEAFF. The CDR3 DNA follows: TGTGCCAGCAGCACCGGACAGGGTGAAGCTTTCTTT. The chain uses TRBV7-2 and TRBJ1-1, with 8 bases fitting TRBD1. Germline loops: CDR1 SGHTA, CDR2 FQGNSA. The CDR3 consists of 12 residues. V shed 5 bases, J shed 7 bases, and the junction held 3 bases outside the gene matches.

V is TRBV6-5 and J is TRBJ2-3; D uncertain. Trimming shortened V by 1 base and J by 3 bases, and 8 bases separated the two germline ends. Germline-derived CDR1 and CDR2 are MNHEY and SVGAGI. The CDR3 totals 14 residues. The CDR3 bases are TGTGCCAGCAGTTACTTGGGGTCAACAGATACGCAGTATTTT. This codes for CASSYLGSTDTQYF.

The chain combines TRBV15 with TRBJ1-5, with TRBD1 matching 7 bases. Germline CDR1 reads LNHNV; CDR2 reads YYDKDF (reference sequence). This CDR3 contains 14 residues. Trimming at V came to 5 bases and at J to 3 bases, leaving 4 bases not matched to a gene. The CDR3 loop reads CATSHRGNNQPQHF. In DNA, the CDR3 is TGTGCCACCAGCCACAGGGGCAACAATCAGCCCCAGCATTTT. Combining the CDR3 with reference TRBV15 and TRBJ1-5 gives the whole variable domain DAMVIQNPRYQVTQFGKPVTLSCSQTLNHNVMYWYQQKSSQAPKLLFHYYDKDFNNEADTPDNFQSRRPNTSFCFLDIRSPGLGDTAMYLCATSHRGNNQPQHFGDGTRLSIL.

The J gene is TRBJ1-2, the V gene TRBV18; D remains ambiguous. The CDR3 is 14 residues long. The germline V and J ends were trimmed by 4 bases and 4 bases, with 13 bases remaining between them. CDR1 is KGHSH and CDR2 is LQKENI in the germline V gene. The CDR3 sequence: CASSLPTETYGYTF. The CDR3 DNA sequence: TGTGCCAGCTCACTACCCACAGAGACCTATGGCTACACCTTC.

The chain carries TRBV20-1 and TRBJ1-2; TRBD1 is a possible D gene (5 bases). Germline lookup yields CDR1 DFQATT and CDR2 SNEGSKA (reference sequence). With 6 bases removed from V and 4 bases from J, the gap between germline ends came to 15 bases. This CDR3 has 13 residues. CDR3 residues: CSAPPRDAYGYTF. The DNA for the CDR3 is TGCAGTGCCCCTCCCAGGGATGCCTATGGCTACACCTTC.

The V gene is TRBV9, the J gene TRBJ2-1, with TRBD2 matching 11 bases. V trimming: 7 bases; J trimming: 4 bases; junction bases outside the gene matches: 4. CDR3 length: 14 amino acids. The V gene's germline CDR1 is SGDLS and CDR2 YYNGEE. The CDR3: CASGGTSGYNEQFF. The CDR3 DNA reads TGTGCCAGCGGAGGGACTAGCGGTTACAATGAGCAGTTCTTC.

The chain uses TRBV7-3 and TRBJ2-1; D unresolved. Looked up from germline, CDR1 is SGHTA and CDR2 is FQGTGA. CDR3 size: 13 residues. V was pared by 4 bases and J by 6 bases, with 10 bases between. The CDR3 bases are TGTGCCAGCAGCTCCGCTCGTCTCAATGAGCAGTTCTTC. Translation gives CASSSARLNEQFF.

The chain combines TRBV4-3 with TRBJ2-1; D unresolved. This CDR3 is 12 amino acids long. The germline gives CDR1 LGHNA, CDR2 YSLEER. Trimming cost V 0 bases and J 10 bases, with 7 bases left between them. CDR3 amino acids: CASSQDRREQFF. CDR3 in DNA: TGCGCCAGCAGCCAAGATAGGCGGGAGCAGTTCTTC.

The rearrangement uses TRBV30 and TRBJ1-2; TRBD1 might be the D (6 bases). This CDR3 comprises 13 residues. CDR1 and CDR2 (germline): GTSNPN, SVGIG (reference sequence). The V end lost 3 bases, the J end lost 4 bases, and 12 bases lay between the germline ends. CDR3 loop: CAWREQGFYGYTF. CDR3 in DNA: TGTGCCTGGAGGGAGCAGGGGTTCTATGGCTACACCTTC.